These 8 T cell receptor beta chains originate from one sample sequenced in a study of identical twins. Via MiXCR, TCRdb re-called the 5' RACE reads, giving one row per CDR3 protein. This repertoire shows over 200,000 distinct CDR3 sequences, 5.5% to 7.5% found once; its top ten account for roughly 15%. The data were also submitted as part of a second study, on T cells expressing NK-cell markers.

The source material was CD8+ T cells sorted from blood. The receptors shown here come from a woman younger than 35 in good health.

The genes are TRBV4-1 and TRBJ2-7; 13 bases align to TRBD2. CDR1 is MGHRA, CDR2 YSYEKL, per germline. After removal of 1 base from V and 5 bases from J, the junction contained 5 bases not matched to a gene. This CDR3 contains 16 residues. In DNA form, the CDR3 reads TGCGCCAGCAGCCAAGGAGGACTAGCGGGAGAAAACGAGCAGTACTTC. It encodes CASSQGGLAGENEQYF.

The V call is TRBV6-2 or TRBV6-3, the J call TRBJ2-7; a possible D gene is TRBD1 (6 bases). This CDR3 comprises 15 residues. The germline V gene encodes CDR1 MNHEY and CDR2 SVGEGT. V was pared by 2 bases and J by 3 bases, with 14 bases between. CDR3 loop: CASSYVLDRDYEQYF. For the CDR3, the DNA is TGTGCCAGCAGTTACGTTTTGGACAGAGACTACGAGCAGTACTTC.

This clonotype turned up a few times. The V gene is TRBV5-1, the J gene TRBJ2-5; 9 bases map to TRBD1. CDR1 SGHRS and CDR2 YFSETQ come from the germline V gene. J was trimmed by 7 bases and V by 7 bases; bases with no gene match: 2. The CDR3 has 11 amino acids. The CDR3 nucleotides read TGCGCCAGCCTGACAGGGGGGACCCAGTACTTC. It translates to CASLTGGTQYF.

The chain couples TRBV2 to TRBJ1-5; 8 bases match TRBD1. The CDR3 covers 14 residues. Germline CDR1 SNHLY, CDR2 FYNNEI. J gave up 15 bases and V 3 bases, and 13 bases lay outside the gene matches. For the CDR3, the DNA is TGTGCCAGCAGTGACGGACAGGGCAATCAGGGAATGCATTTT. Its protein is CASSDGQGNQGMHF.

This clonotype was detected ten times or more. CDR3 DNA sequence: TGTGCCAGCAGCTGGGGACTAGCGGGGGATGCGGGGAATGAGCAGTTCTTC. It encodes CASSWGLAGDAGNEQFF. The J gene is TRBJ2-1, the V gene TRBV5-6; TRBD2 aligns across 14 bases. The CDR3 sequence is 17 residues long. Per germline, CDR1 SGHDT and CDR2 YYEEEE. After removal of 3 bases from V and 7 bases from J, the junction contained 9 bases not matched to a gene.

This clonotype was counted between two and nine times. This chain links TRBV7-2 with TRBJ2-2; tentative D call: TRBD2 (7 bases). The CDR3 spans 17 residues. Deletions cut 2 bases from V and 7 bases from J, with 20 bases between. Germline V lookup: CDR1 SGHTA, CDR2 FQGNSA. For the CDR3, the DNA is TGTGCCAGCAGCTTAAGCCGCGCGGGGGCCCGGGGCGGGGAGCTGTTTTTT. Translating gives CASSLSRAGARGGELFF. Full variable domain (rest looked up from reference TRBV7-2 and TRBJ2-2): GAGVSQSPSNKVTEKGKDVELRCDPISGHTALYWYRQSLGQGLEFLIYFQGNSAPDKSGLPSDRFSAERTGGSVSTLTIQRTQQEDSAVYLCASSLSRAGARGGELFFGEGSRLTVL.

This clonotype was counted between two and nine times. CDR3 DNA sequence: TGTGCCAGCAGTTTATCGAGGCTAGCGGGTCGCTACGAGCAGTACTTC. This translates into CASSLSRLAGRYEQYF. The chain combines TRBV27 with TRBJ2-7; 8 bases match TRBD2. This CDR3 region has 16 residues. V shed 0 bases, J shed 3 bases, and the junction held 7 bases outside the gene matches. Germline V gene lookup returns CDR1 MNHEY and CDR2 SMNVEV (reference sequence).

There are many counts of this clonotype. The chain recombines TRBV6-6 with TRBJ2-5; 9 bases line up with TRBD1. The germline CDR1 and CDR2 sequences are MNHNY and SVGAGI (reference sequence). Trimming took 4 bases from V and 6 from J; bases not matched to a gene: 3. There are 13 residues in the CDR3. CDR3 residues: CASSSGTGKTQYF. The CDR3 DNA follows: TGTGCCAGCAGTTCCGGGACAGGGAAGACCCAGTACTTC.